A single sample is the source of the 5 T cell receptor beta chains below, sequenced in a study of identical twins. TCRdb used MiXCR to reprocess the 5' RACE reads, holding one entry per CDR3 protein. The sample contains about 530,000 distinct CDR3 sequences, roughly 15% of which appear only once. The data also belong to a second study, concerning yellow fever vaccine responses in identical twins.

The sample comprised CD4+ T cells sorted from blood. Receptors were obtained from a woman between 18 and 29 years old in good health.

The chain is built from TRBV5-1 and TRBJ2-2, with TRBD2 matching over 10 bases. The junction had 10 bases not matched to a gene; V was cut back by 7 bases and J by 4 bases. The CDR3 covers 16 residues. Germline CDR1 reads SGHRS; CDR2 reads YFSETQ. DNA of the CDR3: TGCGCCAGCGCTATTGGACTAGCGGCGGTCACCGGGGAGCTGTTTTTT. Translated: CASAIGLAAVTGELFF.

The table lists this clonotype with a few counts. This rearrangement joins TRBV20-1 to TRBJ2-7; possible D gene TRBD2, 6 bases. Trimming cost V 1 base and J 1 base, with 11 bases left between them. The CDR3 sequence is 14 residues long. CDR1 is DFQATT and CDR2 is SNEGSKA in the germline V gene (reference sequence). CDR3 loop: CSARGSGVSYEQYV. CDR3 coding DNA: TGCAGTGCTAGAGGTTCGGGAGTATCCTACGAGCAGTACGTC.

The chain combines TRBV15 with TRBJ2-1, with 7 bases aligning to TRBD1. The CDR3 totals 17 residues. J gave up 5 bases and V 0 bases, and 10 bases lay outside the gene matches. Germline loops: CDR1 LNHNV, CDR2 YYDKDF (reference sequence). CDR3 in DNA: TGTGCCACCAGCAGAGATCAGCGACAGGGTCCGAACAATGAGCAGTTCTTC. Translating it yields CATSRDQRQGPNNEQFF.

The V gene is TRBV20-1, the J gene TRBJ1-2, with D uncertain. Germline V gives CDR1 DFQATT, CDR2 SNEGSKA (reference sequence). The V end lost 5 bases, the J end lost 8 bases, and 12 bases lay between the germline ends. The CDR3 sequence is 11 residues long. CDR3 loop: CSADTRRGYTF. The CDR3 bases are TGCAGTGCTGACACCCGGCGGGGCTACACCTTC.

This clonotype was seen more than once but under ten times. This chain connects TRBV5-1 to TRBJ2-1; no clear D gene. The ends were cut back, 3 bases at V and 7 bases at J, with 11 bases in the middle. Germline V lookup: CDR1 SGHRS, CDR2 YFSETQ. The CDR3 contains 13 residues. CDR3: CASSSTEQNEQFF. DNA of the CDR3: TGCGCCAGCAGCTCCACGGAGCAAAATGAGCAGTTCTTC.